These T cell receptor beta chains were read from a single sample in a study of spatial heterogeneity in lung cancer. TCRdb called the 5' RACE reads again in MiXCR, with one record for every CDR3 protein. The sample includes about 100,000 distinct CDR3 sequences, roughly a fifth seen only once; the top ten take roughly a fifth. Sequencing was performed on PBMCs, taken at follow-up. These receptors originate from a male donor with early-stage non-small cell lung cancer. The CDR3 runs from the conserved cysteine through the conserved F or W. A D gene is named only where the DNA matches it firmly. The listing skips clone size in some rows; elsewhere it reads once, few, many or a size class.

J: TRBJ1-6
size: -
D: -
V: TRBV4-1
DNA: TGCGCCAGCAGCCCGAGGAGAAACGAGCGCCTCCACTTT
CDR3: CASSPRRNERLHF

J: TRBJ2-3
size: once
D: TRBD2
V: TRBV7-2
DNA: TGTGCCAGCAGCCCGACCGAGCGGGGGGCACTCACAGATACGCAGTATTTT
CDR3: CASSPTERGALTDTQYF

J: TRBJ2-3
size: -
D: -
V: TRBV14
DNA: TGTGCCAGCAGCCAAGTGGATGGAGATACGCAGTATTTT
CDR3: CASSQVDGDTQYF

J: TRBJ2-5
size: once
D: -
V: TRBV9
DNA: TGTGCCAGCAGCACTACTGGACAGTATCAAGAGACCCAGTACTTC
CDR3: CASSTTGQYQETQYF

J: TRBJ1-6
size: many
D: -
V: TRBV18
DNA: TGTGCCAGCTCACTACAGGGACCTAATTCACCCCTCCACTTT
CDR3: CASSLQGPNSPLHF

J: TRBJ1-1
size: -
D: -
V: TRBV18
DNA: TGTGCCAGCTCACCACTTCCGGTGGCTGAAGCTTTCTTT
CDR3: CASSPLPVAEAFF

J: TRBJ1-4
size: -
D: TRBD1
V: TRBV7-9
DNA: TGTGCCAGCAGCTTAGTAGGGGGCAGCGGAGAAAAACTGTTTTTT
CDR3: CASSLVGGSGEKLFF

J: TRBJ2-1
size: few
D: TRBD2
V: TRBV6-5
DNA: TGTGCCAGCAGTAGAGCGGGGGGGCCGGGAAATGAGCAGTTCTTC
CDR3: CASSRAGGPGNEQFF

J: TRBJ1-2
size: few
D: -
V: TRBV18
DNA: TGTGCCAGCTCACCCCCGGGACAAGCTAACTATGGCTACACCTTC
CDR3: CASSPPGQANYGYTF

J: TRBJ2-5
size: -
D: TRBD2
V: TRBV2
DNA: TGTGCCAGCAGTAATCCCCGGACTAGCGGGTTCCAAGAGACCCAGTACTTC
CDR3: CASSNPRTSGFQETQYF

J: TRBJ1-2
size: -
D: TRBD1
V: TRBV11-2
DNA: TGTGCCAGCAGCTCCGACAGGGATTATGGCTACACCTTC
CDR3: CASSSDRDYGYTF

J: TRBJ1-1
size: once
D: -
V: TRBV6-5
DNA: TGTGCCAGCAGGGGGACCCTGGGGAACACTGAAGCTTTCTTT
CDR3: CASRGTLGNTEAFF

J: TRBJ2-5
size: few
D: TRBD1
V: TRBV19
DNA: TGTGCCAGTAGGAGACAGGGGGAGGCCCAGTACTTC
CDR3: CASRRQGEAQYF

J: TRBJ2-3
size: -
D: -
V: TRBV7-3
DNA: TGTGCCAGCAGCTCCGGGAGTCCACGGCCGCAGTATTTT
CDR3: CASSSGSPRPQYF

J: TRBJ2-4
size: few
D: -
V: TRBV20-1
DNA: TGCAGTGCTAGAGCGGGGGCAAACATTCAGTACTTC
CDR3: CSARAGANIQYF

J: TRBJ2-3
size: few
D: TRBD1
V: TRBV5-1
DNA: TGCGCCAGCAGCTTGGTGAACAGGGGCCCAGATACGCAGTATTTT
CDR3: CASSLVNRGPDTQYF

J: TRBJ2-3
size: -
D: TRBD2
V: TRBV3-1
DNA: TGTGCCAGCAGCACTAGCGGGGCGAGCACAGATACGCAGTATTTT
CDR3: CASSTSGASTDTQYF

J: TRBJ1-6
size: -
D: -
V: TRBV7-6
DNA: TGTGCCAGCAGCTCTCATCCGGGAAGGGACCTCCTTAATTCACCCCTCCACTTT
CDR3: CASSSHPGRDLLNSPLHF

J: TRBJ2-5
size: -
D: TRBD2
V: TRBV9
DNA: TGTGCCAGCAGCGCCGGGGGGCTAGCGGGAGGGCCAGGGGAGACCCAGTACTTC
CDR3: CASSAGGLAGGPGETQYF

J: TRBJ1-2
size: few
D: -
V: TRBV5-1
DNA: TGCGCCAGCAGGAGTCTGCTCACTGATAACTATGGCTACACCTTC
CDR3: CASRSLLTDNYGYTF

J: TRBJ1-3
size: few
D: TRBD1
V: TRBV6-5
DNA: TGTGCCAGCAGTTACCGACAGGGCTACTCTGGAAACACCATATATTTT
CDR3: CASSYRQGYSGNTIYF

J: TRBJ2-1
size: few
D: -
V: TRBV20-1
DNA: TGCAGTGCTAGCCCCGCGGGATCATACAATGAGCAGTTCTTC
CDR3: CSASPAGSYNEQFF

J: TRBJ1-2
size: -
D: -
V: TRBV24-1
DNA: TGTGCCACCAGTGACGCGGGTTCTAACTATGGCTACACCTTC
CDR3: CATSDAGSNYGYTF

J: TRBJ2-1
size: few
D: -
V: TRBV7-2
DNA: TGTGCCAGCAGCATAAGGGTTGATGTGCAGTTCTTC
CDR3: CASSIRVDVQFF

J: TRBJ2-3
size: few
D: -
V: TRBV20-1
DNA: TGCAGTGCTAGAGCCCTCTCTGTCAGCACAGATACGCAGTATTTT
CDR3: CSARALSVSTDTQYF

J: TRBJ2-3
size: many
D: TRBD1
V: TRBV7-3
DNA: TGTGCCAGCAGCTTAGTTCCAGGGGGCCAAGATACGCAGTATTTT
CDR3: CASSLVPGGQDTQYF

J: TRBJ2-3
size: -
D: -
V: TRBV2
DNA: TGTGCCAGCAGTGAACAGTTCCAGACCCTGCCAGATACGCAGTATTTT
CDR3: CASSEQFQTLPDTQYF

J: TRBJ2-3
size: -
D: -
V: TRBV19
DNA: TGTGCCAGTAGTAATGCAGATACGCAGTATTTT
CDR3: CASSNADTQYF

J: TRBJ1-2
size: few
D: -
V: TRBV10-3
DNA: TGTGCCCTCCGCCCGGACAGTAACTATGGCTACACCTTC
CDR3: CALRPDSNYGYTF

J: TRBJ2-5
size: many
D: -
V: TRBV7-2
DNA: TGTGCCAGCAGCTTACAGGGAACGAAGACCCAGTACTTC
CDR3: CASSLQGTKTQYF

J: TRBJ2-1
size: few
D: -
V: TRBV30
DNA: TGTGCCTGGAGTGTAAATTTCAACTTCCCAGGTAATGAGCAGTTCTTC
CDR3: CAWSVNFNFPGNEQFF

J: TRBJ2-5
size: -
D: TRBD2
V: TRBV2
DNA: TGTGCCAGCAGTGAACGGCTAGCGGGGTACCAAGAGACCCAGTACTTC
CDR3: CASSERLAGYQETQYF

J: TRBJ2-7
size: many
D: TRBD2
V: TRBV5-5
DNA: TGTGCCAGCAGCTTGTATGCCGAGACAGGGGGACTAGCGGGAGAAATTTTC
CDR3: CASSLYAETGGLAGEIF

J: TRBJ2-3
size: -
D: -
V: TRBV11-2
DNA: TGTGCCAGCAGCTCTCGACTACGAACTAGCACAGATACGCAGTATTTT
CDR3: CASSSRLRTSTDTQYF

J: TRBJ2-5
size: -
D: -
V: TRBV25-1
DNA: TGTGCCAGCAGCCCCACTTCTGGGGGGACCCAGTACTTC
CDR3: CASSPTSGGTQYF

J: TRBJ2-4
size: -
D: TRBD1
V: TRBV20-1
DNA: TGCAGTGCCCTCGGGCAGGGGGCGGAAAAAAACATTCAGTACTTC
CDR3: CSALGQGAEKNIQYF

J: TRBJ2-3
size: few
D: TRBD1
V: TRBV19
DNA: TGTGCCAGTAGTAACAGGGGTCAAACAGATACGCAGTATTTT
CDR3: CASSNRGQTDTQYF

J: TRBJ2-5
size: few
D: -
V: TRBV19
DNA: TGTGCCAGTAGTGCCTCGTCCGGGGGCGAGACCCAGTACTTC
CDR3: CASSASSGGETQYF

J: TRBJ2-3
size: few
D: TRBD2
V: TRBV20-1
DNA: TGCAGTTCTTCCAAGCGGGAGGGAACAGATACGCAGTATTTT
CDR3: CSSSKREGTDTQYF

J: TRBJ2-3
size: few
D: -
V: TRBV7-3
DNA: TGTGCCAGCAGCTTAGGGGCAGAATATACGCAGTATTTT
CDR3: CASSLGAEYTQYF

J: TRBJ1-2
size: -
D: TRBD1
V: TRBV7-8
DNA: TGTGCCAGCAGCTCATGGACAGGAGATGGCTACACCTTC
CDR3: CASSSWTGDGYTF

J: TRBJ2-5
size: -
D: TRBD1
V: TRBV7-2
DNA: TGTGCCAGCAGCTTGCACAGGGGCGAGACCCAGTACTTC
CDR3: CASSLHRGETQYF

J: TRBJ2-2
size: -
D: -
V: TRBV24-1
DNA: TGTGCCACCAGTGAAGTAGTAGGCGGGGAGCTGTTTTTT
CDR3: CATSEVVGGELFF

J: TRBJ1-5
size: -
D: -
V: TRBV6-6
DNA: TGTGCCAGCAGCCTAGGGAGGAGGAGCAATAGCAATCAGCCCCAGCATTTT
CDR3: CASSLGRRSNSNQPQHF

J: TRBJ2-3
size: many
D: TRBD2
V: TRBV7-2
DNA: TGTGCCAGCAGCTTAGCGTACGGGGGGGAAGGAGATACGCAGTATTTT
CDR3: CASSLAYGGEGDTQYF

J: TRBJ1-2
size: many
D: -
V: TRBV10-2
DNA: TGCGCCAGCGGGGGGAGCGGCTATGGCTACACCTTC
CDR3: CASGGSGYGYTF

J: TRBJ2-5
size: few
D: -
V: TRBV19
DNA: TGTGCCAGTAGTATAGCAGTCCAAGAGACCCAGTACTTC
CDR3: CASSIAVQETQYF

J: TRBJ2-3
size: few
D: TRBD2
V: TRBV27
DNA: TGTGCCAGCGGCTATGTAACTAGCGGACGCACAGATACGCAGTATTTT
CDR3: CASGYVTSGRTDTQYF

J: TRBJ1-5
size: few
D: -
V: TRBV5-1
DNA: TGCGCCAGCAGCCCCGGGGGTAGCGGCAATCAGCCCCAGCATTTT
CDR3: CASSPGGSGNQPQHF

J: TRBJ1-3
size: -
D: -
V: TRBV9
DNA: TGTGCCAGCAGCCCTCAGGGCCTTGGAAACACCATATATTTT
CDR3: CASSPQGLGNTIYF

J: TRBJ1-6
size: -
D: -
V: TRBV5-1
DNA: TGCGCCAGCAGCCTTTACCCCAGCGGCAGTTCACCCCTCCACTTT
CDR3: CASSLYPSGSSPLHF

J: TRBJ2-1
size: few
D: TRBD2
V: TRBV20-1
DNA: TGCAGTGCTAGAGCACTAGCGGGCTACAATGAGCAGTTCTTC
CDR3: CSARALAGYNEQFF